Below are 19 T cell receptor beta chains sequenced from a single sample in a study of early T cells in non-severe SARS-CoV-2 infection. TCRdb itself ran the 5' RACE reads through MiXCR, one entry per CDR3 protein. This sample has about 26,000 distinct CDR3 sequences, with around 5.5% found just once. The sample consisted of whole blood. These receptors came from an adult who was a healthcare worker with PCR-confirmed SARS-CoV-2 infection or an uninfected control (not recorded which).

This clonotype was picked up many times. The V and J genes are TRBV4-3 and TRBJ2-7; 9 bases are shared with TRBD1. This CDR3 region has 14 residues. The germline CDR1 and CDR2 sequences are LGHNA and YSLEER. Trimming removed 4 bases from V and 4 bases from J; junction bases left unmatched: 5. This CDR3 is CASSPDRGIYEQYF. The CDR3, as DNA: TGCGCCAGCAGCCCCGACAGGGGGATTTACGAGCAGTACTTC.

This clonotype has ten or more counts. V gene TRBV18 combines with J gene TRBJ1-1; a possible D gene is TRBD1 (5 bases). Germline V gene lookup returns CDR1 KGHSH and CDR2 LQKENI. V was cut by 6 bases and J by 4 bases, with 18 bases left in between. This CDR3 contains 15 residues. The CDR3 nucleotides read TGTGCCAGCTCCCCTCCAGAGAAGGGGATCACTGAAGCTTTCTTT. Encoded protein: CASSPPEKGITEAFF.

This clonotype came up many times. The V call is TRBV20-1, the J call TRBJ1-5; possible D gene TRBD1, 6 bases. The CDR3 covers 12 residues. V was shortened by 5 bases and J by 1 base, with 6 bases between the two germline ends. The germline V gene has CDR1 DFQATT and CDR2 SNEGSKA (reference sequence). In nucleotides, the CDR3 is TGCAGTGCTGGGGGCAGCAATCAGCCCCAGCATTTT. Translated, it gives CSAGGSNQPQHF.

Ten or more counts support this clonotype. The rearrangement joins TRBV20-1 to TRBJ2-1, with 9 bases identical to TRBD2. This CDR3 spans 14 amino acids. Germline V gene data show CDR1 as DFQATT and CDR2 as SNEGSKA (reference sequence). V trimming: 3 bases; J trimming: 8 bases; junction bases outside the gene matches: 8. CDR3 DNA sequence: TGCAGTGCTAGTGGCGGGGGGGCTGGAGATGAGCAGTTCTTC. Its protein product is CSASGGGAGDEQFF.

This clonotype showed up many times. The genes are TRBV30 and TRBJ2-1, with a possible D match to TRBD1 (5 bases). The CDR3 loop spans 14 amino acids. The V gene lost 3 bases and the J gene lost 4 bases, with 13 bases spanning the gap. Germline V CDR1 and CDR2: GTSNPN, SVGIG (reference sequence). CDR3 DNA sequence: TGTGCCTGGAGACGCGACAGTGAGTACAATGAGCAGTTCTTC. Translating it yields CAWRRDSEYNEQFF.

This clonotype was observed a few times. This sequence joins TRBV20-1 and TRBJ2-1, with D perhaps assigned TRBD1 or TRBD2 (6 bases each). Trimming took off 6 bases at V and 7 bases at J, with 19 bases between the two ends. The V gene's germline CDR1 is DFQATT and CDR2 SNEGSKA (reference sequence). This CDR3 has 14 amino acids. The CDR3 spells CSATWGRGGNEQFF. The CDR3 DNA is TGCAGTGCAACCTGGGGGCGGGGAGGAAATGAGCAGTTCTTC.

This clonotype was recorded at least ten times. The chain's CDR3 is CSVPSPVRVREQYF. The CDR3 nucleotides are TGCAGTGTCCCCTCTCCCGTTCGGGTGCGCGAGCAGTACTTC. V gene TRBV20-1 combines with J gene TRBJ2-7; D gene unclear. Trimming took 7 bases from V and 6 from J, leaving 22 bases between them. CDR1 and CDR2 (germline): DFQATT, SNEGSKA (reference sequence). The length of the CDR3 is 14 residues.

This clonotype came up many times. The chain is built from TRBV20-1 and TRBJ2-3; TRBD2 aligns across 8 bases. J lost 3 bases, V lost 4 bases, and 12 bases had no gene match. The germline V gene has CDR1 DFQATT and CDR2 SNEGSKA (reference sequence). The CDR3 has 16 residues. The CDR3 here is CSATIPGGAITDTQYF. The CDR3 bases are TGCAGTGCTACCATCCCCGGGGGGGCAATTACAGATACGCAGTATTTT.

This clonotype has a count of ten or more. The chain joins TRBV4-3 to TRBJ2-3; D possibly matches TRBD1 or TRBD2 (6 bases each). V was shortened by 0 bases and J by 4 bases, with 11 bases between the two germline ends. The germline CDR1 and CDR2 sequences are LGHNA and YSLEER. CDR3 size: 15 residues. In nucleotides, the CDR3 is TGCGCCAGCAGCCAAGAGGGGGGCCGGGCAGATACGCAGTATTTT. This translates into CASSQEGGRADTQYF.

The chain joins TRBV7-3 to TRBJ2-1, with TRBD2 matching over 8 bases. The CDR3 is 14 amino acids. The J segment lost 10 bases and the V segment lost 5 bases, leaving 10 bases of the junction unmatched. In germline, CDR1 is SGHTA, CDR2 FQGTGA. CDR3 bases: TGTGCCAGCAGCCAATTAGCGGGGTCGGGAGAGCAGTTCTTC. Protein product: CASSQLAGSGEQFF.

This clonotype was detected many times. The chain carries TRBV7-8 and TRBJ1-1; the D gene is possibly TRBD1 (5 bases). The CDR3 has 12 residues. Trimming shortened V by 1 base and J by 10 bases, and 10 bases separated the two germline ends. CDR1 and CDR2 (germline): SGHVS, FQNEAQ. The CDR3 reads CASSLEQEVAFF. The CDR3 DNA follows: TGTGCCAGCAGCTTAGAACAGGAGGTAGCTTTCTTT. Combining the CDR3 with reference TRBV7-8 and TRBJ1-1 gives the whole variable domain GAGVSQSPRYKVAKRGQDVALRCDPISGHVSLFWYQQALGQGPEFLTYFQNEAQLDKSGLPSDRFFAERPEGSVSTLKIQRTQQEDSAVYLCASSLEQEVAFFGQGTRLTVV.

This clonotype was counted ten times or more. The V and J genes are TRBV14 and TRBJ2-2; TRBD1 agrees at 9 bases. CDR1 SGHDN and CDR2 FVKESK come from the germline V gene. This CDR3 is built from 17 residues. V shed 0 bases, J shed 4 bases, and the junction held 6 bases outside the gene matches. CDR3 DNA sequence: TGTGCCAGCAGCCAAGACCGTGGGACAGGGACCACCGGGGAGCTGTTTTTT. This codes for CASSQDRGTGTTGELFF. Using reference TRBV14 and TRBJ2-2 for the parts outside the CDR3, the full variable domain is EAGVTQFPSHSVIEKGQTVTLRCDPISGHDNLYWYRRVMGKEIKFLLHFVKESKQDESGMPNNRFLAERTGGTYSTLKVQPAELEDSGVYFCASSQDRGTGTTGELFFGEGSRLTVL.

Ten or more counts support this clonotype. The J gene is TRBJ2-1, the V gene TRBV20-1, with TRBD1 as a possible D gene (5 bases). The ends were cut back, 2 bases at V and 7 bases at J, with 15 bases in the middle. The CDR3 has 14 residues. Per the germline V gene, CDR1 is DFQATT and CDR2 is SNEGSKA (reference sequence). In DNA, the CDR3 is TGCAGTGCTAGAACTTCGATCAGGGTAAATGAGCAGTTCTTC. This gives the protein CSARTSIRVNEQFF.

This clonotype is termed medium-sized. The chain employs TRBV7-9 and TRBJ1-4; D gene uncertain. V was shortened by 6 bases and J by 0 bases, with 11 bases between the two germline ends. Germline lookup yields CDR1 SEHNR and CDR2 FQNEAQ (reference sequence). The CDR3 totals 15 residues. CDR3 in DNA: TGTGCCAGCAGACCCAACCTTGCAACTAATGAAAAACTGTTTTTT. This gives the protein CASRPNLATNEKLFF.

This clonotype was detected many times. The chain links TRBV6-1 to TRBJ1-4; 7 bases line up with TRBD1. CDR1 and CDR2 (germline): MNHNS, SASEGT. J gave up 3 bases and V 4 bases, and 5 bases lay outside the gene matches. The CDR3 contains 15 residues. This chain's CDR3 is CASSVWDSANEKLFF. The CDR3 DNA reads TGTGCCAGCAGTGTCTGGGACAGCGCTAATGAAAAACTGTTTTTT.

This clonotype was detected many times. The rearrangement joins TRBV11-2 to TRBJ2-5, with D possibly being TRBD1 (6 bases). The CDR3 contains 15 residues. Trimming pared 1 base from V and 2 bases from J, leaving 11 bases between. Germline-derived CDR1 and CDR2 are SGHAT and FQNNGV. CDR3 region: CASSLAQGRQETQYF. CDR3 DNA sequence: TGTGCCAGCAGCTTAGCACAGGGTCGGCAAGAGACCCAGTACTTC.

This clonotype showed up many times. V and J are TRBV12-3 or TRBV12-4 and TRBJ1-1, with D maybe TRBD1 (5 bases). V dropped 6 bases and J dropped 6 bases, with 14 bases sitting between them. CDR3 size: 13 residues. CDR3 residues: CASSPDGTAEAFF. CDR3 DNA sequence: TGTGCCAGCAGCCCCGACGGGACTGCTGAAGCTTTCTTT.

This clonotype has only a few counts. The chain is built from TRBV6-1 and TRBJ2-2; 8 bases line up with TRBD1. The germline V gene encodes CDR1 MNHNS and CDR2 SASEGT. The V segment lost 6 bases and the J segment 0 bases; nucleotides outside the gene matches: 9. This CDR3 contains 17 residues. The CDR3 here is CASRGIGQGANTGELFF. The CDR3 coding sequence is TGTGCCAGCAGGGGAATTGGACAGGGCGCGAACACCGGGGAGCTGTTTTTT.

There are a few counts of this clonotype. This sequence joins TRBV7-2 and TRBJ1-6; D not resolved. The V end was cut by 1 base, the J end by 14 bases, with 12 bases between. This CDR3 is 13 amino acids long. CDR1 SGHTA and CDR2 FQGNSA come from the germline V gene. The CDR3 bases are TGTGCCAGCAGCTTAGAGGGATTGGGGACCCTCCACTTT. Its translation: CASSLEGLGTLHF.